Shown below are 12 T cell receptor beta chains from a single sample sequenced in a study of identical twins. TCRdb itself ran the 5' RACE reads through MiXCR, one entry per CDR3 protein. The data hold 1.5 million to 2 million distinct CDR3 sequences, with less than 35% observed a single time. The sample was cord blood. The receptor source for this set is a newborn girl in good health.

Note on this clonotype: Mismatch with germline at one junction end may stem from a read error. The rearrangement uses TRBV20-1 and TRBJ1-1; 8 bases agree with TRBD1. The CDR3 runs 14 residues. The germline V gene encodes CDR1 DFQATT and CDR2 SNEGSKA (reference sequence). CDR3 protein: CSARATGGNTGAFF. In DNA, the CDR3 is TGCAGTGCTAGAGCCACAGGGGGGAACACTGGAGCTTTCTTT.

The CDR3 bases are TGCGCCAGCAGCCGACCTCGACAGGGGTTCAACAATGAGCAGTTCTTC. It specifies CASSRPRQGFNNEQFF. The rearrangement joins TRBV5-1 to TRBJ2-1, with 8 nucleotides matching TRBD1. This CDR3 is built from 16 residues. CDR1 is SGHRS, CDR2 YFSETQ, per germline. Unmatched junction bases numbered 11, after V lost 4 bases and J lost 5 bases. The complete variable domain, with remaining parts taken from reference TRBV5-1 and TRBJ2-1, reads KAGVTQTPRYLIKTRGQQVTLSCSPISGHRSVSWYQQTPGQGLQFLFEYFSETQRNKGNFPGRFSGRQFSNSRSEMNVSTLELGDSALYLCASSRPRQGFNNEQFFGPGTRLTVL.

This clonotype was counted ten times or more. The chain has TRBV4-1 and TRBJ2-1; D is unresolved. CDR1 is MGHRA, CDR2 YSYEKL, per germline. The CDR3 is 12 residues long. V shed 3 bases and J shed 8 bases, with 8 bases lying between them. The CDR3 DNA is TGCGCCAGCAGCCACCTTGGAGATGAGCAGTTCTTC. Its translation: CASSHLGDEQFF.

This sequence joins TRBV15 and TRBJ1-4, with D perhaps matching TRBD1 (6 bases). The V end was cut by 0 bases, the J end by 8 bases, with 13 bases between. The V gene's germline CDR1 is LNHNV and CDR2 YYDKDF (reference sequence). CDR3 size: 15 residues. CDR3 residues: CATSRDLAGEEKLFF. The CDR3 DNA follows: TGTGCCACCAGCAGAGATTTGGCAGGGGAAGAAAAACTGTTTTTT.

There are a few counts of this clonotype. The V and J genes are TRBV4-1 and TRBJ1-2, with TRBD1 as a possible D gene (6 bases). With 0 bases removed from V and 3 bases from J, the gap between germline ends came to 8 bases. Germline V lookup: CDR1 MGHRA, CDR2 YSYEKL. The CDR3 spans 14 residues. CDR3 sequence: CASSQDKGDYGYTF. The CDR3, as DNA: TGCGCCAGCAGCCAAGATAAGGGGGACTATGGCTACACCTTC.

This clonotype has only a few counts. The chain couples TRBV27 to TRBJ2-1; 10 positions agree with TRBD2. There are 17 residues in the CDR3. Germline assignment: CDR1 MNHEY and CDR2 SMNVEV (reference sequence). J was trimmed by 2 bases and V by 3 bases; bases with no gene match: 7. The CDR3 region has the DNA TGTGCCAGCAGTTTTCTGCCTGGACTAGCGGCCTACAATGAGCAGTTCTTC. Amino acid sequence: CASSFLPGLAAYNEQFF.

There are a few counts of this clonotype. The chain's CDR3 is CASSSPLAPYQETQYF. CDR3 DNA sequence: TGTGCCAGCAGCAGTCCCCTAGCGCCCTACCAAGAGACCCAGTACTTC. This chain joins TRBV5-6 and TRBJ2-5; the D gene is possibly TRBD2 (6 bases). The V gene lost 4 bases and the J gene lost 0 bases, with 16 bases spanning the gap. Germline assignment: CDR1 SGHDT and CDR2 YYEEEE. This CDR3 is 16 amino acids long.

This chain links TRBV19 with TRBJ2-7, with TRBD1 matching over 11 bases. V was pared by 2 bases and J by 2 bases, with 5 bases of the junction left unmatched. The CDR3 totals 16 residues. CDR1 is LNHDA, CDR2 SQIVND, per germline (reference sequence). CDR3 bases: TGTGCCAGTAGTATACTCCGGGACAGGGGGACCTACGAGCAGTACTTC. Translation gives CASSILRDRGTYEQYF.

This clonotype occurred a few times. The chain couples TRBV28 to TRBJ2-5; 8 nucleotides match TRBD1. Germline CDR1 reads MDHEN; CDR2 reads SYDVKM. This CDR3 has 14 residues. Germline trimming cut 6 bases from V and 5 bases from J; bases unmatched to any gene: 8. This chain's CDR3 is CASSPRGQGETQYF. The CDR3 region has the DNA TGTGCCAGCAGCCCCAGGGGGCAAGGGGAGACCCAGTACTTC.

There are a few counts of this clonotype. This chain connects TRBV5-1 to TRBJ1-2; D is unresolved. V lost 4 bases, J lost 6 bases, and 22 bases lay in between. Per the germline V gene, CDR1 is SGHRS and CDR2 is YFSETQ. The CDR3 contains 16 residues. In DNA, the CDR3 is TGCGCCAGCAGCCCTCGATCCGGAATCGATTCTCATGGCTACACCTTC. Amino acid sequence: CASSPRSGIDSHGYTF.

The chain recombines TRBV12-3 or TRBV12-4 with TRBJ2-7; the D is unclear. The CDR3 has 15 residues. Trimming took off 5 bases at V and 2 bases at J, with 16 bases between the two ends. This CDR3 reads CASSTRPPDPYEQYF. CDR3 nucleotides: TGTGCCAGCAGTACCAGACCTCCAGACCCCTACGAGCAGTACTTC.

The V gene is TRBV12-3 or TRBV12-4, the J gene TRBJ1-5, with 7 nucleotides matching TRBD1. J gave up 0 bases and V 6 bases, and 2 bases lay outside the gene matches. The CDR3 is 14 amino acids. The CDR3 loop is CASRGTDSNQPQHF. The CDR3 DNA is TGTGCCAGCAGGGGGACAGATAGCAATCAGCCCCAGCATTTT.